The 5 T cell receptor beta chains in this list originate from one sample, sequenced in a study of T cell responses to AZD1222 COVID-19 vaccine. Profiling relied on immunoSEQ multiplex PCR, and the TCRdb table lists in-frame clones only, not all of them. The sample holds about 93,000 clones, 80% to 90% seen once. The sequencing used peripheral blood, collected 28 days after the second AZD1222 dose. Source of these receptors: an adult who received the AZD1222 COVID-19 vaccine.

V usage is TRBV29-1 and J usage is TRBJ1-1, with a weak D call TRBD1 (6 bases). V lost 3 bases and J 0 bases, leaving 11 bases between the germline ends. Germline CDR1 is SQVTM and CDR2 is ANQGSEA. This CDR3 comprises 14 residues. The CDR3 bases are TGCAGCGTTGAGGACAGCCTTATGAACACTGAAGCTTTCTTT. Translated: CSVEDSLMNTEAFF.

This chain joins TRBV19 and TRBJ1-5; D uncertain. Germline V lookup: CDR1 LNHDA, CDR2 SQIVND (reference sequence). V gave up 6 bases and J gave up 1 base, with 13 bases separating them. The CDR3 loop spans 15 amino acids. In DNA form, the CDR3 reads TGTGCCAGTAGCTCTCGAGGAGGGAGCAATCAGCCCCAGCATTTT. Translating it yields CASSSRGGSNQPQHF.

The CDR3 loop reads CASSLSPTPTNEKLFF. CDR3 coding DNA: TGTGCCAGCAGTTTATCCCCGACACCAACTAATGAAAAACTGTTTTTT. The J gene is TRBJ1-4, the V gene TRBV27; D call uncertain. The CDR3 is 16 amino acids. Germline loops: CDR1 MNHEY, CDR2 SMNVEV (reference sequence). V was pared by 0 bases and J by 0 bases, with 8 bases between. The full variable domain, completed using reference TRBV27 and TRBJ1-4, is EAQVTQNPRYLITVTGKKLTVTCSQNMNHEYMSWYRQDPGLGLRQIYYSMNVEVTDKGDVPEGYKVSRKEKRNFPLILESPSPNQTSLYFCASSLSPTPTNEKLFFGSGTQLSVL.

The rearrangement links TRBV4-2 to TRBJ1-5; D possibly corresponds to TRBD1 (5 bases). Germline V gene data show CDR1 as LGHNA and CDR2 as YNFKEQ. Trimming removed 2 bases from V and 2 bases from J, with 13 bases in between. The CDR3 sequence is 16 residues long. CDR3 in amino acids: CASSQPGPSGNQPQHF. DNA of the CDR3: TGTGCCAGCAGCCAACCGGGGCCTAGTGGCAATCAGCCCCAGCATTTT.

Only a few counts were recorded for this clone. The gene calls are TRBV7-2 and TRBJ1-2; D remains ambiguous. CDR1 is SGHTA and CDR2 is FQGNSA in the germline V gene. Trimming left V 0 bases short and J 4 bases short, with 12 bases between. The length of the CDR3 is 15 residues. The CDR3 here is CASSLARRSTYGYTF. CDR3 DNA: TGTGCCAGCAGCTTAGCTCGACGATCGACCTATGGCTACACCTTC.